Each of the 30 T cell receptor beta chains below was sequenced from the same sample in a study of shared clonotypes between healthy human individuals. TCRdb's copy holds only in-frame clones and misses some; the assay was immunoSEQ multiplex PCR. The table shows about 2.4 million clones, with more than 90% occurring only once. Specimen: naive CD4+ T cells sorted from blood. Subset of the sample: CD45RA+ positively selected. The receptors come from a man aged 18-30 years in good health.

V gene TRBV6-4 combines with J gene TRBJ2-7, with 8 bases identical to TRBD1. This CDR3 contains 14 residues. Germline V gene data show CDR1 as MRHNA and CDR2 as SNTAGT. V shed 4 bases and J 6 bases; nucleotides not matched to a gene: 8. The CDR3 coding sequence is TGTGCCAGCAGTGCTCTCCCAGGGGGCGTCGAGCAGTACTTC. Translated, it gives CASSALPGGVEQYF.

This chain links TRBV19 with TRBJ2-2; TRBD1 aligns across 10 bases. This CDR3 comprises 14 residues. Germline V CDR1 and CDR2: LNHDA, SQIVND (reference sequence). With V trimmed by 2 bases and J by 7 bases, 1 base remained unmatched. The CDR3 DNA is TGTGCCAGTAGTATAAGGACAGGGGGCGGGGAGCTGTTTTTT. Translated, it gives CASSIRTGGGELFF.

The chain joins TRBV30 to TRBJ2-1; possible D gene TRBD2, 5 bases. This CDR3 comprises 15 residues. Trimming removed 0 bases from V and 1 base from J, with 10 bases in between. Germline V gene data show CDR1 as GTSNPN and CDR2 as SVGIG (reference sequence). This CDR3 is CAWSVQSGSYNEQFF. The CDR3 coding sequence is TGTGCCTGGAGTGTACAGTCGGGGTCCTACAATGAGCAGTTCTTC.

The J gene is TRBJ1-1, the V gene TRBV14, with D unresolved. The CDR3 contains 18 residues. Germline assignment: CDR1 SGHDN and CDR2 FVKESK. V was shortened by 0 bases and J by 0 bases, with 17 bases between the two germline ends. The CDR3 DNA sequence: TGTGCCAGCAGCCAAGACGAGGGAGAGGAACCTATGAACACTGAAGCTTTCTTT. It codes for CASSQDEGEEPMNTEAFF.

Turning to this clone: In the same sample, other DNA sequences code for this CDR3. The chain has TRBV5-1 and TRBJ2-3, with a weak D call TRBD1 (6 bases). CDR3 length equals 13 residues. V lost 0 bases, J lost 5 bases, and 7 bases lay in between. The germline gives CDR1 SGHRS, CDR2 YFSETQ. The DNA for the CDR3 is TGCGCCAGCAGCTTGGCAGGGGAAGATACGCAGTATTTT. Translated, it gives CASSLAGEDTQYF.

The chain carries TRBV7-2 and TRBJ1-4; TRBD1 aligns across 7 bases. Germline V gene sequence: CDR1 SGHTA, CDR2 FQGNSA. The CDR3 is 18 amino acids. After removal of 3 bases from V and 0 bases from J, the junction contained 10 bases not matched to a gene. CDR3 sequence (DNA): TGTGCCAGCAGCTTCAGGGGGGCTGTTTATTCAACTAATGAAAAACTGTTTTTT. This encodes CASSFRGAVYSTNEKLFF.

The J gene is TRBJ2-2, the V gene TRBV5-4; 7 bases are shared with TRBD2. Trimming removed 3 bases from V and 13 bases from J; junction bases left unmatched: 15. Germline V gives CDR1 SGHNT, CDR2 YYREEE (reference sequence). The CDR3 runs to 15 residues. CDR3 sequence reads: CASSSPGTTYGGLFF. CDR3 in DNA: TGTGCCAGCAGCTCGCCCGGGACTACGTACGGTGGGCTGTTTTTT.

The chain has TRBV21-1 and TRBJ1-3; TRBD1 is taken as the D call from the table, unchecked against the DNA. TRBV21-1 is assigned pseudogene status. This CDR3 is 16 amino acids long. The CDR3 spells CASSIRTGTPGNTIYF. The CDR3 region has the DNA TGTGCCAGCAGCATTCGGACAGGGACTCCTGGAAACACCATATATTTT.

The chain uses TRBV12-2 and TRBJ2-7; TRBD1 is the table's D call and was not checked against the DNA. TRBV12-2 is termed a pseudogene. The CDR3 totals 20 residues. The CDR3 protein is CASPDKSGGLRDILTYEQYF. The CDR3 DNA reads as TGTGCAAGTCCTGATAAATCAGGGGGCCTCCGCGATATTTTAACCTACGAGCAGTACTTC.

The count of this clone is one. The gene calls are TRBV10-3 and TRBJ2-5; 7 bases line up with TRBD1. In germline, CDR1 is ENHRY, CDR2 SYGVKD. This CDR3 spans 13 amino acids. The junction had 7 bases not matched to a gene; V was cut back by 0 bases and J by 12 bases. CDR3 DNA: TGTGCCATCAGTGAGTCGTTTGCCGGGACAGAGTACTTC. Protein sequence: CAISESFAGTEYF.

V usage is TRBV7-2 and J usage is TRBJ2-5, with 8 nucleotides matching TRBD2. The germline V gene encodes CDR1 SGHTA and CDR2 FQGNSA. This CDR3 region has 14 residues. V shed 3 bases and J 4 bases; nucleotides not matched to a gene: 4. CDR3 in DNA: TGTGCCAGCAGCTTGTTAGCGGGAACAGAGACCCAGTACTTC. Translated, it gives CASSLLAGTETQYF.

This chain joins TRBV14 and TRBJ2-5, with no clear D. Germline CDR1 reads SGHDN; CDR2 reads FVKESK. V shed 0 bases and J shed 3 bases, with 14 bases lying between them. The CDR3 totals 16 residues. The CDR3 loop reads CASSQDLGRYKETQYF. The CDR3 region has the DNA TGTGCCAGCAGCCAAGACCTCGGGCGGTATAAAGAGACCCAGTACTTC.

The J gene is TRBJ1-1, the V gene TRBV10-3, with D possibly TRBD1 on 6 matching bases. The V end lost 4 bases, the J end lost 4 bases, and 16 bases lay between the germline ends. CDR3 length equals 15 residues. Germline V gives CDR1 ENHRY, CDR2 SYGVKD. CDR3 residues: CAISVPQGGSTEAFF. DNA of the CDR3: TGTGCCATCAGTGTCCCCCAAGGGGGAAGCACTGAAGCTTTCTTT.

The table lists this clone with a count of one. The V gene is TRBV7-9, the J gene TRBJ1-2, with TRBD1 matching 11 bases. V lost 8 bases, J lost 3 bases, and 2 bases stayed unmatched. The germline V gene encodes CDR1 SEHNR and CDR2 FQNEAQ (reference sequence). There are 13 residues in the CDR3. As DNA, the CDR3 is TGTGCCAGCGAGGGACAGGGGGACTATGGCTACACCTTC. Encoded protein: CASEGQGDYGYTF.

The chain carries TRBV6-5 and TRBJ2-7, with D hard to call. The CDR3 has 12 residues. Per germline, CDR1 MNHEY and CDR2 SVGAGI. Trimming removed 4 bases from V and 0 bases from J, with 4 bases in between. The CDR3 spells CASSFSSYEQYF. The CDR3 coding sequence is TGTGCCAGCAGTTTTAGCTCCTACGAGCAGTACTTC.

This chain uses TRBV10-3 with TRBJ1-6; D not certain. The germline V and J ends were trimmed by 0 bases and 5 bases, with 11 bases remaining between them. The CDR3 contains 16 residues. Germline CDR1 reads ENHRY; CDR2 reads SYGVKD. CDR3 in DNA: TGTGCCATCAGTGAGTCGACTCAGGTGAATAATTCACCCCTCCACTTT. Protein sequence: CAISESTQVNNSPLHF.

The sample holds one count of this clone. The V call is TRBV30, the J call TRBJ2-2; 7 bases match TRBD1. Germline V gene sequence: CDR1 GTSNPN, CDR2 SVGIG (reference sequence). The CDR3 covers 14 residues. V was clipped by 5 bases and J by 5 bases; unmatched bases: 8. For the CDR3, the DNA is TGTGCCTGGGGAACAGGGGTCCTGACCGGGGAGCTGTTTTTT. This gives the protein CAWGTGVLTGELFF.

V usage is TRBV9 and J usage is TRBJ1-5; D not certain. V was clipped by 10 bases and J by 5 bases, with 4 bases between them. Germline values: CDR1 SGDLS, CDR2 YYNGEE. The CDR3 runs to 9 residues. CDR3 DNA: TGTGCCGCCTATCAGCCCCAGCATTTT. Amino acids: CAAYQPQHF.

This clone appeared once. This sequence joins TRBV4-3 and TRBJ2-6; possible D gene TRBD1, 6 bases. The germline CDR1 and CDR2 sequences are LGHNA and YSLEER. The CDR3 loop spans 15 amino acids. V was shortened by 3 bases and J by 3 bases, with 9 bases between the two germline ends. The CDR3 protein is CASSQPGVGANVLTF. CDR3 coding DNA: TGCGCCAGCAGCCAGCCAGGGGTTGGGGCCAACGTCCTGACTTTC.

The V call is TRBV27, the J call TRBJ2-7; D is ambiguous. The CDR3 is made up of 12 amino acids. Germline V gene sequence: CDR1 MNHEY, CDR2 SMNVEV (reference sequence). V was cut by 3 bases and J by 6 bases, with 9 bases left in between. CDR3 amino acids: CASSLTWAEQYF. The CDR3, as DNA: TGTGCCAGCAGTTTGACGTGGGCCGAGCAGTACTTC.

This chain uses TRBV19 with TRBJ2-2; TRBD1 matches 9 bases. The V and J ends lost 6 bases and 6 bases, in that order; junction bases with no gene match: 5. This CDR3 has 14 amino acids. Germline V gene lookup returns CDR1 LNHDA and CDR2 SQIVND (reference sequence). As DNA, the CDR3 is TGTGCCAGTAGAGGGACAGGGCAATCCGGGGAGCTGTTTTTT. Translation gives CASRGTGQSGELFF. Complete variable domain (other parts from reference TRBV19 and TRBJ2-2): DGGITQSPKYLFRKEGQNVTLSCEQNLNHDAMYWYRQDPGQGLRLIYYSQIVNDFQKGDIAEGYSVSREKKESFPLTVTSAQKNPTAFYLCASRGTGQSGELFFGEGSRLTVL.

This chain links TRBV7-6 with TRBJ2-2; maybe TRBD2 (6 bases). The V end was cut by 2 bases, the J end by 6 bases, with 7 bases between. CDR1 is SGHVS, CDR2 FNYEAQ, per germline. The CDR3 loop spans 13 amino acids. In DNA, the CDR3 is TGTGCCAGCAGCTTATCGGGGGCCGGGGAGCTGTTTTTT. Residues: CASSLSGAGELFF.

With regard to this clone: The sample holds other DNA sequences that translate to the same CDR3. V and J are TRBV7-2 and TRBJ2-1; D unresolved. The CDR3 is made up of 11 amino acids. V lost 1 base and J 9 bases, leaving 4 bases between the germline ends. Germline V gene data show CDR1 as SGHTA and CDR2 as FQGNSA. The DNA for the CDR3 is TGTGCCAGCAGCTTAGGAGTTGAGCAGTTCTTC. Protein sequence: CASSLGVEQFF.

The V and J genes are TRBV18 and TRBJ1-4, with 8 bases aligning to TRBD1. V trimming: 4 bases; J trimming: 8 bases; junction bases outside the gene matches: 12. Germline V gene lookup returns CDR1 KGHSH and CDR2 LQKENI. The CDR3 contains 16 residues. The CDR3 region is CASSLEGQAKGEKLFF. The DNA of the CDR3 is TGTGCCAGCTCACTAGAGGGACAGGCCAAAGGGGAAAAACTGTTTTTT.

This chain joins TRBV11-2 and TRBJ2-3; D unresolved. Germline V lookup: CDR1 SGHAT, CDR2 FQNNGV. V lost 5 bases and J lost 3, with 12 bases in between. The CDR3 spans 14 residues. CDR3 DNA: TGTGCCAGCAGCCTAAGCATGATTACAGATACGCAGTATTTT. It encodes CASSLSMITDTQYF.

This CDR3 reads CSVGDPGTGVIYGYTF. The DNA of the CDR3 is TGCAGCGTTGGAGACCCCGGGACAGGGGTAATCTATGGCTACACCTTC. The chain joins TRBV29-1 to TRBJ1-2; 10 nucleotides agree with TRBD1. The germline CDR1 and CDR2 sequences are SQVTM and ANQGSEA. There are 16 residues in the CDR3. V shed 4 bases, J shed 4 bases, and the junction held 12 bases outside the gene matches. Together with reference TRBV29-1 and TRBJ1-2, the CDR3 gives the full variable domain: SAVISQKPSRDICQRGTSLTIQCQVDSQVTMMFWYRQQPGQSLTLIATANQGSEATYESGFVIDKFPISRPNLTFSTLTVSNMSPEDSSIYLCSVGDPGTGVIYGYTFGSGTRLTVV.

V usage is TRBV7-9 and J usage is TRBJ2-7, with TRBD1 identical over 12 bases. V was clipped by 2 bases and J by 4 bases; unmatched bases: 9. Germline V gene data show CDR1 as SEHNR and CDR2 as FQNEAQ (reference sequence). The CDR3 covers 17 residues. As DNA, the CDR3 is TGTGCCAGCAGCTTACCTAACCCGGGACAGGGGGCGTACGAGCAGTACTTC. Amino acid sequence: CASSLPNPGQGAYEQYF. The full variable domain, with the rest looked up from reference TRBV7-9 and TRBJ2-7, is DTGVSQNPRHKITKRGQNVTFRCDPISEHNRLYWYRQTLGQGPEFLTYFQNEAQLEKSRLLSDRFSAERPKGSFSTLEIQRTEQGDSAMYLCASSLPNPGQGAYEQYFGPGTRLTVT.

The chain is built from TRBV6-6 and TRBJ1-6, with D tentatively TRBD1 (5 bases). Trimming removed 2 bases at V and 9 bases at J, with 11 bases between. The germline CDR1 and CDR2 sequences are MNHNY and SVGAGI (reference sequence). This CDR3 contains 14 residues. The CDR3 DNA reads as TGTGCCAGCAGTTACGGGGGGATCCTTTCACCCCTCCACTTT. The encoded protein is CASSYGGILSPLHF.

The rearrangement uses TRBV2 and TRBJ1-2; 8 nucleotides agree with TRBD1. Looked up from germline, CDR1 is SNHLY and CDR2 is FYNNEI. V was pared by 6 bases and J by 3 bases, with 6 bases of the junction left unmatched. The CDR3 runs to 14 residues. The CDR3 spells CASRDREGDYGYTF. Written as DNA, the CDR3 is TGTGCCAGCAGGGACAGGGAGGGCGACTATGGCTACACCTTC.

CDR3 region: CASSPPASGPYEQYF. The CDR3 DNA follows: TGTGCCAGCTCACCACCCGCTAGCGGCCCCTACGAGCAGTACTTC. The rearrangement links TRBV18 to TRBJ2-7, with 7 positions matching TRBD2. V dropped 0 bases and J dropped 2; count of bases not matched to a gene: 4. Germline CDR1 is KGHSH and CDR2 is LQKENI. This CDR3 comprises 15 residues.